The 9 T cell receptor beta chains reported below all come from one sample, sequenced in a study of tumor-infiltrating lymphocytes in primary liver carcinoma. The source of the blood RNA was unsorted whole blood, and germline DNA was extracted as well. The investigators made TCR beta cDNA from around 540 ng total RNA, using a constant-region primer. Libraries for TCR beta were built through three nested multiplex PCR rounds, which together made up a slightly modified ARM-PCR procedure. PCR rounds one and two used TRBV1-TRBV30 forward primers with a C-beta reverse primer for around 11 cycles each. Using its own MiXCR run on the multiplex PCR reads, TCRdb lists one record per CDR3 protein. Of about 310,000 distinct CDR3 sequences listed, approximately 54% are singletons. The sequenced sample was peripheral blood. These TCRs come from a woman aged 30 to 39 with primary liver carcinoma and hepatitis B virus infection.

On this clonotype: A read error may account for a junction end that differs from germline. This chain joins TRBV6-6 and TRBJ2-7; possibly TRBD2 for D (6 bases). CDR1 is MNHNY, CDR2 SVGAGI, per germline (reference sequence). The CDR3 loop spans 15 amino acids. The CDR3 loop is CASSWGLSGVREQHF. The CDR3 DNA reads as TGTGCCAGCAGTTGGGGCCTATCGGGAGTGCGCGAGCAGCACTTC.

A note on this clonotype: No conserved phenylalanine or tryptophan is present at the end of the CDR3, so a read error is the likely explanation. The rearrangement links TRBV6-1 to TRBJ2-5; D remains ambiguous. Germline assignment: CDR1 MNHNS and CDR2 SASEGT. This CDR3 contains 13 residues. Trimming cost V 1 base and J 4 bases, with 7 bases left between them. CDR3 in DNA: TGTGCCAGCAGTGAAGTAACGGTAGAGACCCAGTACTTA. Protein: CASSEVTVETQYL.

Concerning this clonotype: The conserved phenylalanine or tryptophan is not found at the CDR3 terminus, so this likely reflects a read error. The CDR3 DNA follows: TGCGCCACTATCGACAGGGGGAGCAATCAGTCCCAGCATTAT. This codes for CATIDRGSNQSQHY. V is TRBV19 and J is TRBJ1-5; 9 positions match TRBD1. Germline V gene sequence: CDR1 LNHDA, CDR2 SQIVND (reference sequence). The CDR3 is made up of 14 amino acids.

On this clonotype itself: Given the absence of the conserved phenylalanine or tryptophan at the CDR3 end, a read error is likely. This sequence joins TRBV11-1 and TRBJ1-6, with a possible D match to TRBD1 (5 bases). Germline lookup yields CDR1 SGHAT and CDR2 FQDESV (reference sequence). The V end was cut by 7 bases, the J end by 7 bases, with 17 bases between. This CDR3 contains 15 residues. This CDR3 is CASNYGPRDNSPLHL. The CDR3 DNA is TGTGCCAGCAACTATGGACCCCGGGACAATTCACCCCTCCACTTA.

This sequence joins TRBV6-5 and TRBJ2-2; D is possibly TRBD1 (6 bases). In germline, CDR1 is MNHEY, CDR2 SVGAGI. The CDR3 sequence is 14 residues long. Trimming took 2 bases from V and 9 from J, leaving 13 bases between them. In DNA form, the CDR3 reads TGTGCCAGCAGTTACAGCAGGGGAACCAGGGAGCTGTTTTTT. This gives the protein CASSYSRGTRELFF.

The chain recombines TRBV6-1 with TRBJ2-3; a possible D gene is TRBD2 (5 bases). The CDR3 spans 13 residues. V lost 7 bases, J lost 3 bases, and 11 bases lay in between. Germline values: CDR1 MNHNS, CDR2 SASEGT. Here the CDR3 reads CASNAGRTDTQYF. DNA for the CDR3: TGTGCCAGCAACGCGGGTCGGACAGATACGCAGTATTTT.

The chain is built from TRBV28 and TRBJ1-2; TRBD1 aligns across 8 bases. The CDR3 length is 13 residues. The V gene end was trimmed by 3 bases and the J gene end by 8 bases; junction bases not matched to a gene: 5. The germline gives CDR1 MDHEN, CDR2 SYDVKM. The CDR3 DNA reads as TGTGCCAGCAGTTTGCGGGACAGGTCGGGCTACACCTTC. Its translation: CASSLRDRSGYTF.

Turning to this clonotype: This may come from a read error, since a much larger clone is one base off. V usage is TRBV11-1 and J usage is TRBJ2-7; a possible D gene is TRBD2 (6 bases). CDR3 length: 14 amino acids. Germline-derived CDR1 and CDR2 are SGHAT and FQDESV (reference sequence). CDR3 DNA sequence: TGTGTCAGCAGCTTGGCTCAGGGAGGCTACGAGCAGTACTTC. The encoded protein is CVSSLAQGGYEQYF.

This clonotype was detected many times. This sequence joins TRBV11-2 and TRBJ2-3; the D gene is possibly TRBD1 (5 bases). The CDR3 contains 15 residues. In germline, CDR1 is SGHAT, CDR2 FQNNGV. V lost 2 bases and J lost 2, with 11 bases in between. The CDR3 loop reads CASSLQGAVTDTQYF. The CDR3 DNA follows: TGTGCCAGCAGCTTACAAGGGGCGGTCACAGATACGCAGTATTTT.